A single sample gave rise to the 18 T cell receptor beta chains below, sequenced in a study of tissue T cells after allogeneic stem cell transplantation. As to time point: mouse harvest day 14 after allogeneic transplant. Each mouse received 10^7 T-cell-depleted marrow cells plus 10^6 splenic CD5+ T cells by tail vein. Using immunoSEQ multiplex PCR, the repertoire was profiled, and TCRdb retains in-frame clones only, with some absent. The sample holds roughly 8,000 clones, over 30% seen once. Input material: skin. The source is a female BALB/c mouse given C57BL/6 T cells with graft-versus-host disease after an allogeneic hematopoietic cell transplant.

Turning to this clone: Genes here carry mouse names. Incomplete CDR3 DNA: TGTGCCAGCAGTGGCAGAAAAGACACCCAGTAC. Translating gives CASSGRKDTQY. In full, the CDR3 is CASSGRKDTQYF. This rearrangement joins TRBV13-3 to TRBJ2-5; D gene ambiguous. The read terminates 1 residue before the CDR3 end, so the remaining end is supplied by the germline J gene. Germline V gives CDR1 NNHDY, CDR2 SYVADS. There are 12 residues in the CDR3. V gave up 3 bases and J gave up 4 bases, with 6 bases separating them. Full variable domain (remainder filled in from reference TRBV13-3 and TRBJ2-5): EAAVTQSPRSKVAVTGGKVTLSCHQTNNHDYMYWYRQDTGHGLRLIHYSYVADSTEKGDIPDGYKASRPSQENFSLILELASLSQTAVYFCASSGRKDTQYFGPGTRLLVL.

For this clone: Gene names refer to mouse genes. Read coverage stops 1 residue before the CDR3 terminus; the germline J gene supplies the remainder. The chain joins TRBV26 to TRBJ2-5; TRBD2 agrees at 9 bases. J was trimmed by 1 base and V by 2 bases; bases with no gene match: 7. This CDR3 has 17 residues. In germline, CDR1 is KGHPV, CDR2 FQNQEV (reference sequence). The sequenced part of the CDR3 DNA is TGTGCCAGCAGTCTGGTGGACTGGGGTTTTTACCAAGACACCCAGTAC. Translation: CASSLVDWGFYQDTQY. The full CDR3 protein is CASSLVDWGFYQDTQYF. The full variable domain, with the rest looked up from reference TRBV26 and TRBJ2-5, is NSKVIQTPRYLVKGQGQKAKMRCIPEKGHPVVFWYQQNKNNEFKFLINFQNQEVLQQIDMTEKRFSAECPSNSPCSLEIQSSEAGDSALYLCASSLVDWGFYQDTQYFGPGTRLLVL.

A remark on this clone: A read error may be the cause here, since a much bigger clone is one base away. Genes and germline come from the mouse. The read falls 1 residue short of the CDR3 end, and the missing part is taken from the germline J gene. This specimen includes other DNA sequences encoding the same CDR3. The gene calls are TRBV5 and TRBJ2-7; 7 bases are shared with TRBD2. The CDR3 is made up of 14 amino acids. After removal of 3 bases from V and 0 bases from J, the junction contained 2 bases not matched to a gene. CDR1 LGHNA and CDR2 YNLKQL come from the germline V gene (reference sequence). The CDR3 region is CASSHWGSSYEQYF. The CDR3 DNA, read in part, is TGTGCCAGCAGCCACTGGGGGAGCTCCTATGAACAGTAC.

This clone was seen only a few times. All gene names here are mouse names. The read finishes 1 residue shy of the CDR3 end, and the germline J gene is used to complete it. This chain connects TRBV2 to TRBJ1-3; D is perhaps TRBD1 (6 bases). This CDR3 region has 14 residues. With 6 bases removed from V and 0 bases from J, the gap between germline ends came to 9 bases. Germline assignment: CDR1 LGHNA and CDR2 YSYQKL. The CDR3 protein is CASRRTASGNTLYF. CDR3 bases read: TGTGCCAGCAGGCGGACAGCTTCTGGAAATACGCTCTAT.

This clone was seen a handful of times. The germline and genes are mouse ones. The read falls 1 residue short of the CDR3 end, and the missing part is taken from the germline J gene. This CDR3 is also generated by other DNA sequences in the sample. V gene TRBV26 combines with J gene TRBJ1-4; D is unclear. Trimming left V 2 bases short and J 0 bases short, with 4 bases between. Germline V gene lookup returns CDR1 KGHPV and CDR2 FQNQEV (reference sequence). The CDR3 runs 14 residues. The CDR3 bases that were read are TGTGCCAGCAGTCTGGGGATTTCCAACGAAAGATTATTT. Protein product: CASSLGISNERLF. The whole CDR3 protein reads CASSLGISNERLFF.

About this clone itself: Gene names refer to mouse genes. The sample contains more than one DNA sequence encoding this CDR3. CDR3 region: CASSLGQNSDYTF. Incomplete CDR3 DNA: TGTGCCAGCAGTCTGGGCCAAAACTCCGACTACACC. The V gene is TRBV26, the J gene TRBJ1-2, with D unclear. The read terminates 1 residue before the CDR3 end, so the remaining end is supplied by the germline J gene. CDR1 and CDR2 (germline): KGHPV, FQNQEV (reference sequence). V was trimmed by 2 bases and J by 1 base, leaving 5 bases between them. This CDR3 region has 13 residues.

Note on this clone: Any gene name here is a mouse gene name. Sequencing ends 1 residue short of the CDR3 end; the germline J gene provides the rest. The V and J genes are TRBV3 and TRBJ2-1, with 10 bases fitting TRBD2. Germline loops: CDR1 SNHLY, CDR2 FYNGKV (reference sequence). This CDR3 spans 15 amino acids. V trimming: 1 base; J trimming: 6 bases; junction bases outside the gene matches: 3. The CDR3 reads CASSLDWGGGAEQFF. CDR3 DNA (partial): TGTGCCAGCAGCTTAGACTGGGGGGGAGGTGCTGAGCAGTTC.

This clone was counted only a few times. Mouse gene names apply. The read finishes 1 residue shy of the CDR3 end, and the germline J gene is used to complete it. The gene calls are TRBV26 and TRBJ2-7; the D gene could be TRBD1 or TRBD2 (5 bases each). V lost 3 bases and J lost 0, with 9 bases in between. This CDR3 contains 14 residues. Looked up from germline, CDR1 is KGHPV and CDR2 is FQNQEV (reference sequence). The sequenced CDR3 bases are TGTGCCAGCAGTCTCCGAGGGGCCTCCTATGAACAGTAC. Its translation is CASSLRGASYEQY. From start to end, the CDR3 is CASSLRGASYEQYF.

To note about this clone: Each gene name is a mouse one. The read terminates 1 residue before the CDR3 end, so the remaining end is supplied by the germline J gene. The chain is built from TRBV23 and TRBJ1-1; the table's D call, TRBD1, has no DNA check behind it. This CDR3 is 14 amino acids long. Germline loops: CDR1 KGHTA, CDR2 FQNQQP. This chain's CDR3 is CSSSQRDRGGEVFF. CDR3 bases read: TGCTCCAGCAGTCAAAGGGACAGGGGAGGGGAAGTCTTC. Full variable domain (remainder filled in from reference TRBV23 and TRBJ1-1): DAAVTQKPRYLIKMKGQEAEMKCIPEKGHTAVFWYQQKQSKELKFLIYFQNQQPLDQIDMVKERFSAVCPSSSLCSLGIRTCEAEDSALYLCSSSQRDRGGEVFFGKGTRLTVV.

This clone is judged medium-sized. The germline and genes are mouse ones. The sequenced part of the CDR3 DNA is TGTGCCAGCAATCTGGGGGCTCAAGACACCCAGTAC. It codes for CASNLGAQDTQY. The entire CDR3 is CASNLGAQDTQYF. This chain joins TRBV13-3 and TRBJ2-5, with D possibly TRBD2 on 7 matching bases. Read data end 1 residue before the CDR3 end; the end is taken from the germline J gene. With 6 bases removed from V and 3 bases from J, the gap between germline ends came to 11 bases. The CDR3 consists of 13 residues. In germline, CDR1 is NNHDY, CDR2 SYVADS.

In regard to this clone: Gene names and germline match the mouse. Coverage ceases 1 residue before the CDR3 finishes, and the germline J gene fills in the end. This chain uses TRBV12-1 with TRBJ2-5, with 10 positions matching TRBD2. CDR1 and CDR2 (germline): SGHSN, HYEKVE. This CDR3 comprises 15 residues. V was clipped by 2 bases and J by 0 bases; unmatched bases: 1. The sequenced CDR3 bases are TGTGCCAGCTCTCGGGACTGGGGTAACCAAGACACCCAGTAC. This translates into CASSRDWGNQDTQY. From start to end, the CDR3 is CASSRDWGNQDTQYF.

Comment on this clone: Genes and germline are mouse. The DNA ends 1 residue before the CDR3 does, and the rest of the CDR3 is filled in from the germline J gene. This chain uses TRBV29 with TRBJ1-1; no clear D gene. Trimming took off 2 bases at V and 0 bases at J, with 4 bases between the two ends. Germline lookup yields CDR1 MSHET and CDR2 SYDVDS. The CDR3 consists of 13 residues. This CDR3 reads CASSLSQNTEVFF. CDR3 bases read: TGTGCTAGCAGTTTAAGTCAGAACACAGAAGTCTTC.

This clone occurred a few times. Each gene name is a mouse one. The CDR3 end lies 1 residue beyond the end of the read and is filled in from the germline J gene. The rearrangement links TRBV26 to TRBJ2-7; D unresolved. Germline V gives CDR1 KGHPV, CDR2 FQNQEV (reference sequence). Trimming removed 5 bases from V and 4 bases from J, with 9 bases in between. CDR3 size: 12 residues. This chain's CDR3 is CASSKHNYEQYF. The covered CDR3 bases are TGTGCCAGCAGTAAACACAATTATGAACAGTAC.

Sample share makes this clone medium-sized (0.01 to 0.1%). The gene symbols are mouse symbols. The read comes to an end 1 residue before the CDR3 does, leaving the germline J gene to fill in the end. The V gene is TRBV23, the J gene TRBJ1-4; TRBD1 is the table's D call, not checked against the DNA. Per germline, CDR1 KGHTA and CDR2 FQNQQP. The CDR3 loop spans 16 amino acids. The CDR3 region is CSSSQSATGPNERLFF. The sequenced CDR3 bases are TGCTCCAGCAGTCAATCGGCGACAGGGCCCAACGAAAGATTATTT. The full variable domain, its missing parts supplied by reference TRBV23 and TRBJ1-4, is DAAVTQKPRYLIKMKGQEAEMKCIPEKGHTAVFWYQQKQSKELKFLIYFQNQQPLDQIDMVKERFSAVCPSSSLCSLGIRTCEAEDSALYLCSSSQSATGPNERLFFGHGTKLSVL.

Comment on this clone: Gene names refer to mouse genes. The CDR3 end falls 1 residue outside the read, so it is completed with the germline J gene. The chain recombines TRBV26 with TRBJ2-5; D is unclear. Germline V gene data show CDR1 as KGHPV and CDR2 as FQNQEV (reference sequence). The CDR3 spans 14 residues. V lost 3 bases and J 0 bases, leaving 7 bases between the germline ends. The CDR3 bases that were read are TGTGCCAGCAGTCTTACTCCTAACCAAGACACCCAGTAC. Protein sequence: CASSLTPNQDTQY. The full CDR3 protein reads CASSLTPNQDTQYF. Drawing the rest from reference TRBV26 and TRBJ2-5, the complete variable domain is NSKVIQTPRYLVKGQGQKAKMRCIPEKGHPVVFWYQQNKNNEFKFLINFQNQEVLQQIDMTEKRFSAECPSNSPCSLEIQSSEAGDSALYLCASSLTPNQDTQYFGPGTRLLVL.

This clone has more than one count but fewer than ten. Any gene name here is a mouse gene name. From the germline J gene comes the end of the CDR3, since the read stops 1 residue before it. The chain carries TRBV26 and TRBJ1-1; D is undetermined. CDR3 length: 14 residues. The germline CDR1 and CDR2 sequences are KGHPV and FQNQEV (reference sequence). Trimming removed 4 bases at V and 1 base at J, with 10 bases between. CDR3 protein: CASSRSAKNTEVFF. CDR3 DNA (partial): TGTGCCAGCAGTCGATCGGCCAAAAACACAGAAGTCTTC. The full variable domain, with the rest looked up from reference TRBV26 and TRBJ1-1, is NSKVIQTPRYLVKGQGQKAKMRCIPEKGHPVVFWYQQNKNNEFKFLINFQNQEVLQQIDMTEKRFSAECPSNSPCSLEIQSSEAGDSALYLCASSRSAKNTEVFFGKGTRLTVV.

This clone ranks as medium-sized. The genes and germline here are from mouse. The read is 1 residue too short to cover the CDR3 end, so that end is filled in from the germline J gene. The chain employs TRBV3 and TRBJ1-2; tentative D call: TRBD1 (6 bases). The CDR3 loop spans 13 amino acids. V was clipped by 5 bases and J by 2 bases, with 9 bases between them. The germline gives CDR1 SNHLY, CDR2 FYNGKV (reference sequence). The CDR3 protein is CASSATGNSDYTF. CDR3 bases read: TGTGCCAGCAGCGCCACAGGGAACTCCGACTACACC.

Regarding this clone: The gene names given are mouse names. The missing CDR3 end, 1 residue past where the read stops, is filled in from the germline J gene. J is TRBJ1-1 and V is TRBV26; 9 nucleotides agree with TRBD1. V gave up 6 bases and J gave up 3 bases; unmatched junction bases: 2. The CDR3 extends over 13 amino acids. Germline CDR1 and CDR2: KGHPV and FQNQEV (reference sequence). CDR3 loop: CASRRTGDTEVFF. Partial CDR3 DNA: TGTGCCAGCAGACGGACAGGGGACACAGAAGTCTTC.